This T cell receptor (beta chain) was identified in a study of T cells after yellow fever vaccination (dated by TCRdb to about 2019). Regarding the research as a whole: The SMART-Seq v4 Ultra Low Input RNA kit was used to prepare libraries from fractions with low cell numbers. To follow T-cell clones before and after both primary and booster YFV17D yellow fever vaccination, bulk TCR alpha and beta repertoires underwent longitudinal sequencing. Two healthy male donors, one aged 18 to 30 and one aged 30 to 39 years, were included in the cohort. Blood was collected at multiple timepoints before and after primary and secondary immunization, and bulk PBMC replicates and cell subsets were isolated. The study at large found these results: Compared with the primary T-cell response, the secondary T-cell response was weaker but faster, peaking on day 5 rather than day 15. Only a couple of donors were included in the study, so the extent to which the findings can be generalized is limited. FACS-sorted repertoires could contain abundant contaminating clonotypes from the bulk population, so computational filtering was required. A small fraction of clonotypes appeared in both the CD4 and CD8 compartments, likely as a result of convergent recombination. After the booster, most of the clones that had expanded following primary vaccination were detected again (just under 97% of CD4 and 88% of CD8), which suggests that memory was broadly maintained.

TCR cDNA was made using 5'RACE template switching, a step that added a universal primer site and unique molecular identifiers. cDNA synthesis was primed from both the TCR alpha and TCR beta constant segments. Library amplification involved two PCR steps, and the second step added sample barcodes and sequencing adapters. Sequencing of libraries was performed on Illumina HiSeq 2500 (2x100 bp) or NovaSeq (2x150 bp). The study's own analysis went as follows. Demultiplexing of reads and collapsing into UMI consensus sequences were performed with MIGEC, and V(D)J alignment was carried out with MiXCR. Vaccine-responding clonotypes were defined with edgeR using replicate PBMC samples, requiring FDR below 0.01 and a log2 fold change above 5 up to day 15. Each bulk clonotype received a CD4 or CD8 identity based on whether the sequenced CD4 or CD8 repertoire contained that clonotype at higher abundance. TCRdb reworked the public reads: Q25 trimming with fastp, MiXCR clone assembly, productive beta chains retained. Records with the same CDR3 protein are collapsed into one entry carrying the most frequent genes and DNA. TCRdb, rather than the study authors, made the V and J calls. Across this sample there are approximately 550,000 distinct CDR3 sequences, with less than 20% seen only once. The ten largest clones take up around an eighth of the sample.

Between the V and J ends, shortened by 0 bases and 5 bases respectively, the junction contains 13 bases. CDR1 and CDR2 were assigned from the germline V gene (reference sequence) as LGHDT and YNNKEL. Measured from the cysteine to the phenylalanine, the CDR3 is 15 residues long. Just CDR3 DNA is preserved here, 45 bases in frame from base 1. This specimen's treatment or condition label, interpreted: live attenuated yellow fever vaccine strain. Two biological replicates of bulk PBMCs were collected at each blood-draw timepoint. PBMCs were isolated from peripheral blood using a standard Ficoll-Paque protocol. RNA was extracted with TriZol from bulk PBMCs, CD4 and CD8 fractions, and dextramer-positive and dextramer-negative fractions. Comment on this clonotype: Its antigen specificity is not known. The sample holds no much larger clone one base away, and base qualities are not on file.

The chain is made from TRBV3-1 and TRBJ2-5, with an unclear D gene assignment. The specimen was PBMCs, collected 15 days after the yellow fever booster vaccination. This receptor was taken from a man aged 25 to 40 who received the YFV17D yellow fever vaccine. The DNA sequence reads TGTGCCAGCAGCCAAGATCCAGTAGGGTTGGAGACCCAGTACTTC. Translation gives CASSQDPVGLETQYF.